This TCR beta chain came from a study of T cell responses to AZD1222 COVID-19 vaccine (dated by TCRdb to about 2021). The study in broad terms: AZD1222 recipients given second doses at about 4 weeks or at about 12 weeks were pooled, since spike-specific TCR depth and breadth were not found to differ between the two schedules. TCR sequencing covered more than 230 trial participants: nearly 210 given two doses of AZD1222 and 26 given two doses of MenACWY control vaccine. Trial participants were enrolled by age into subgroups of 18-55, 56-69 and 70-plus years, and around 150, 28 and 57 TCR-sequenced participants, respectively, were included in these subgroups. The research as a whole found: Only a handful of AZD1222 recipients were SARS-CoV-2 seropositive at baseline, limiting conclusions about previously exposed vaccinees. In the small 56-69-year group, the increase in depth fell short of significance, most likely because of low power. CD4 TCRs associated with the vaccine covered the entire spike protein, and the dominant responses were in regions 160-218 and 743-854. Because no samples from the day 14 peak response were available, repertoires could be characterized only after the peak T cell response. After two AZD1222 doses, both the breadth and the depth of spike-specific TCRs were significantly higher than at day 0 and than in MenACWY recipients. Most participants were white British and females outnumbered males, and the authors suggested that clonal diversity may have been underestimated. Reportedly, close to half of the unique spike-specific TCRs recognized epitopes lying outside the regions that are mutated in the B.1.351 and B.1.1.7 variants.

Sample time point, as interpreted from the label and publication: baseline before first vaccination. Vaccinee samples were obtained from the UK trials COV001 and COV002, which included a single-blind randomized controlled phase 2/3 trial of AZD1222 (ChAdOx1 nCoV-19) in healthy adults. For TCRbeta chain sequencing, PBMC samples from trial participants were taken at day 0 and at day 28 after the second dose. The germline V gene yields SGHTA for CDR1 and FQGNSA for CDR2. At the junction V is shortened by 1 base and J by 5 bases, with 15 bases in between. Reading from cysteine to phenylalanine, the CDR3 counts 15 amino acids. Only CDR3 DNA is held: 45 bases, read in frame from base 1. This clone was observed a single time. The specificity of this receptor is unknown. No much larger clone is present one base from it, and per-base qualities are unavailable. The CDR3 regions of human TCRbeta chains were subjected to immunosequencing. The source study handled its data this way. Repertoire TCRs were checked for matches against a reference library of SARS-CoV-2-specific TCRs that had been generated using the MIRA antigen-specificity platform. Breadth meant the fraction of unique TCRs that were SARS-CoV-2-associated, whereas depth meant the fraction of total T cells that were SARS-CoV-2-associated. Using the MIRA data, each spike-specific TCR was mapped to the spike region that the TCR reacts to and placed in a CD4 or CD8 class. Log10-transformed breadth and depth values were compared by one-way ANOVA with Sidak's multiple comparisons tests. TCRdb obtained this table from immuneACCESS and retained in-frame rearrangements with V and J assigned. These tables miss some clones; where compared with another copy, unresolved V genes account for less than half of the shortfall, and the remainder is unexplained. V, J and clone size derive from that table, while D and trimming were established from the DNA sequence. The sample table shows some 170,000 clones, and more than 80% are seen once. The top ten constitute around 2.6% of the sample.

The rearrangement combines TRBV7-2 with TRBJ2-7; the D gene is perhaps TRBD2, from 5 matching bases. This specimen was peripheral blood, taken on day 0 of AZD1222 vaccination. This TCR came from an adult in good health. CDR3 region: CASSLVPGLRHEQYF. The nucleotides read TGTGCCAGCAGCTTAGTCCCGGGGTTGCGGCACGAGCAGTACTTC.